The 26 T cell receptor beta chains reported below all come from one sample, sequenced in a study of T cell changes during pregnancy in multiple sclerosis. Repertoires were generated with immunoSEQ multiplex PCR, while TCRdb's copy carries only in-frame clones and drops some. This table has approximately 31,000 clones, roughly 91% appearing once. The source was CD4+ T cells from peripheral blood mononuclear cells, collected in the second trimester of pregnancy. The receptors were sampled from a female donor with multiple sclerosis, enrolled in a pregnancy study.

The chain employs TRBV7-6 and TRBJ2-2, with D unresolved. Germline CDR1 and CDR2: SGHVS and FNYEAQ. This CDR3 comprises 13 residues. The ends were cut back, 0 bases at V and 7 bases at J, with 6 bases in the middle. Here the CDR3 DNA reads TGTGCCAGCAGCTTAGCACGGGTCGGGGAGCTGTTTTTT. The encoded protein is CASSLARVGELFF.

The chain carries TRBV7-8 and TRBJ2-2; possibly TRBD2 for D (5 bases). Germline assignment: CDR1 SGHVS and CDR2 FQNEAQ. CDR3 length: 18 amino acids. V lost 8 bases, J lost 3 bases, and 25 bases lay in between. CDR3 nucleotide sequence: TGTGCCAGCCCGCATTGGTATCGCTTTTTGAGGGACACCGGGGAGCTGTTTTTT. It encodes CASPHWYRFLRDTGELFF.

The rearrangement uses TRBV7-2 and TRBJ2-2, with D unclear. Germline V lookup: CDR1 SGHTA, CDR2 FQGNSA. V was trimmed by 5 bases and J by 5 bases, leaving 9 bases between them. This CDR3 has 13 amino acids. The CDR3 region has the DNA TGTGCCAGCAGCGATGTGGCTACCGGGGAGCTGTTTTTT. Protein: CASSDVATGELFF.

The CDR3 here is CASSLSRVNYGYTF. The CDR3 bases are TGTGCCAGCAGTTTAAGCAGGGTGAACTATGGCTACACCTTC. This chain connects TRBV28 to TRBJ1-2; perhaps TRBD1 as D (5 bases). Trimming cost V 2 bases and J 2 bases, with 9 bases left between them. The germline V gene has CDR1 MDHEN and CDR2 SYDVKM. The CDR3 consists of 14 residues.

The J gene is TRBJ1-1, the V gene TRBV5-1; D remains ambiguous. This CDR3 has 14 residues. CDR1 SGHRS and CDR2 YFSETQ come from the germline V gene. Trimming pared 1 base from V and 4 bases from J, leaving 11 bases between. This CDR3 is CASSLIAAGTEAFF. The CDR3 DNA is TGCGCCAGCAGCTTGATTGCGGCTGGCACTGAAGCTTTCTTT.

This sequence joins TRBV7-2 and TRBJ2-3, with D possibly TRBD2 on 6 matching bases. The ends were cut back, 5 bases at V and 2 bases at J, with 20 bases in the middle. The CDR3 totals 17 residues. Per the germline V gene, CDR1 is SGHTA and CDR2 is FQGNSA. The CDR3 DNA follows: TGTGCCAGCAGCCGTGGGAGTGGCGGGGCCTTCACAGATACGCAGTATTTT. Amino acids: CASSRGSGGAFTDTQYF.

The CDR3 nucleotides read TGTGCCAGCAGCTTACAGGGCCTCTACGAGCAGTACTTC. This encodes CASSLQGLYEQYF. The chain links TRBV13 to TRBJ2-7; the D gene is possibly TRBD1 (5 bases). Trimming removed 2 bases from V and 3 bases from J, with 8 bases in between. The length of the CDR3 is 13 residues. From germline, CDR1 is PRHDT and CDR2 FYEKMQ (reference sequence). Full variable domain (outside the CDR3, taken from reference TRBV13 and TRBJ2-7): AAGVIQSPRHLIKEKRETATLKCYPIPRHDTVYWYQQGPGQDPQFLISFYEKMQSDKGSIPDRFSAQQFSDYHSELNMSSLELGDSALYFCASSLQGLYEQYFGPGTRLTVT.

V gene TRBV9 combines with J gene TRBJ1-3, with 8 positions matching TRBD1. The trim removed 0 bases at V and 0 bases at J, leaving 5 bases unmatched. Germline V gene lookup returns CDR1 SGDLS and CDR2 YYNGEE. CDR3 length: 17 residues. The CDR3 loop reads CASSVDGTGHSGNTIYF. The DNA of the CDR3 is TGTGCCAGCAGCGTAGACGGGACAGGCCACTCTGGAAACACCATATATTTT.

V and J are TRBV23-1 and TRBJ2-7; 9 bases are a match to TRBD1. TRBV23-1 is flagged as an ORF with uncertain function. The V gene end was trimmed by 1 base and the J gene end by 3 bases; junction bases not matched to a gene: 7. This CDR3 is 16 amino acids long. In nucleotides, the CDR3 is TGCGCCAGCAGTCAATATTGCGGACAGGGGTACTACGAGCAGTACTTC. Protein: CASSQYCGQGYYEQYF.

Points on this clone: At one end the junction does not follow the germline gene, possibly because of a read error. The J gene is TRBJ1-2, the V gene TRBV19; D is unclear. The CDR3 is 14 residues long. CDR1 is LNHDA, CDR2 SQIVND, per germline (reference sequence). The CDR3 sequence is CTSSVSQPRDGYTF. In DNA, the CDR3 is TGTACCAGTAGCGTAAGTCAACCCCGGGATGGCTACACCTTC.

This clone was seen only once. J is TRBJ2-1 and V is TRBV6-5, with a possible D match to TRBD2 (5 bases). Per the germline V gene, CDR1 is MNHEY and CDR2 is SVGAGI. The germline V and J ends were trimmed by 4 bases and 0 bases, with 10 bases remaining between them. CDR3 size: 15 residues. The CDR3 DNA is TGTGCCAGCAGTTGGAAGCGGAGCTCCTACAATGAGCAGTTCTTC. It encodes CASSWKRSSYNEQFF.

The rearrangement links TRBV29-1 to TRBJ2-1, with D possibly matching TRBD1 (6 bases). The CDR3 consists of 12 residues. The ends were cut back, 6 bases at V and 8 bases at J, with 14 bases in the middle. Looked up from germline, CDR1 is SQVTM and CDR2 is ANQGSEA. The DNA for the CDR3 is TGCAGCGTAATTAGGGGGATTGATGAGCAGTTCTTC. Protein sequence: CSVIRGIDEQFF.

The sample holds one count of this clone. The CDR3 nucleotides are TGCGCCAGCAGCTCCGGACTAGCTTTCGACGAGCAGTACTTC. Translating it yields CASSSGLAFDEQYF. The genes are TRBV5-1 and TRBJ2-7; 8 nucleotides match TRBD2. CDR3 size: 14 residues. Germline CDR1 and CDR2: SGHRS and YFSETQ. J lost 5 bases, V lost 3 bases, and 7 bases had no gene match.

This chain joins TRBV4-2 and TRBJ2-7; 10 bases fit TRBD2. Germline V lookup: CDR1 LGHNA, CDR2 YNFKEQ. This CDR3 has 16 residues. Losses at the gene ends were 1 base for V and 5 bases for J; bases not matched to a gene: 8. CDR3 sequence reads: CASSQGASGSLDEQYF. CDR3 nucleotides: TGTGCCAGCAGCCAAGGCGCTAGCGGGAGTTTGGACGAGCAGTACTTC.

This chain links TRBV18 with TRBJ1-2; 9 bases are shared with TRBD1. Germline-derived CDR1 and CDR2 are KGHSH and LQKENI. J gave up 3 bases and V 0 bases, and 23 bases lay outside the gene matches. This CDR3 is 22 amino acids long. The CDR3 here is CASSPPRGISWDREPSDYGYTF. DNA of the CDR3: TGTGCCAGCTCACCACCAAGGGGTATATCCTGGGACAGGGAACCAAGTGACTATGGCTACACCTTC. Using reference TRBV18 and TRBJ1-2 for the parts outside the CDR3, the full variable domain is NAGVMQNPRHLVRRRGQEARLRCSPMKGHSHVYWYRQLPEEGLKFMVYLQKENIIDESGMPKERFSAEFPKEGPSILRIQQVVRGDSAAYFCASSPPRGISWDREPSDYGYTFGSGTRLTVV.

This chain uses TRBV6-5 with TRBJ1-1; 9 positions agree with TRBD1. The junction had 6 bases not matched to a gene; V was cut back by 6 bases and J by 4 bases. The CDR3 runs 14 residues. Germline loops: CDR1 MNHEY, CDR2 SVGAGI. The CDR3 nucleotides read TGTGCCAGCAGAGACAGGGGGGAGGCCACTGAAGCTTTCTTT. Translating gives CASRDRGEATEAFF.

This clone was detected only a few times. CDR3 DNA: TGTGCCAGTAGTACCGGGACAGGGGAAGTGGAGACCCAGTACTTC. Protein product: CASSTGTGEVETQYF. The chain is built from TRBV19 and TRBJ2-5; the match to TRBD1 covers 10 bases. Germline V gene data show CDR1 as LNHDA and CDR2 as SQIVND (reference sequence). The length of the CDR3 is 15 residues. Trimming took 4 bases from V and 5 from J; bases not matched to a gene: 7.

J is TRBJ2-7 and V is TRBV7-9, with 9 positions matching TRBD1. Germline V gene sequence: CDR1 SEHNR, CDR2 FQNEAQ (reference sequence). The CDR3 runs to 15 residues. The V segment lost 4 bases and the J segment 5 bases; nucleotides outside the gene matches: 9. This CDR3 reads CASSSQDRGMHEQYF. In DNA form, the CDR3 reads TGTGCCAGCAGCTCCCAGGACAGGGGCATGCACGAGCAGTACTTC. The entire variable domain, with the rest obtained from reference TRBV7-9 and TRBJ2-7, is as follows: DTGVSQNPRHKITKRGQNVTFRCDPISEHNRLYWYRQTLGQGPEFLTYFQNEAQLEKSRLLSDRFSAERPKGSFSTLEIQRTEQGDSAMYLCASSSQDRGMHEQYFGPGTRLTVT.

The chain carries TRBV11-2 and TRBJ2-2; no clear D. Deletions cut 3 bases from V and 2 bases from J, with 4 bases between. CDR1 is SGHAT, CDR2 FQNNGV, per germline. The CDR3 length is 13 residues. The CDR3 loop is CASSFSNTGELFF. The CDR3, as DNA: TGTGCCAGCAGCTTCTCTAACACCGGGGAGCTGTTTTTT.

This clone was detected once. This chain connects TRBV7-2 to TRBJ2-7; maybe TRBD2 (6 bases). V was trimmed by 1 base and J by 1 base, leaving 11 bases between them. Germline values: CDR1 SGHTA, CDR2 FQGNSA. The CDR3 totals 15 residues. The CDR3 DNA is TGTGCCAGCAGCTTAGGGGCGGGGAGGTCCTACGAGCAGTACTTC. Amino acids: CASSLGAGRSYEQYF.

Only one count was recorded for this clone. The gene calls are TRBV7-2 and TRBJ2-1; D unresolved. Germline-derived CDR1 and CDR2 are SGHTA and FQGNSA. The ends were cut back, 7 bases at V and 4 bases at J, with 11 bases in the middle. The CDR3 length is 13 residues. CDR3 sequence (DNA): TGTGCCAGCACGTGGAGAACTTACAATGAGCAGTTCTTC. Translating gives CASTWRTYNEQFF.

The chain links TRBV5-6 to TRBJ2-1; 7 positions match TRBD1. Germline V gene lookup returns CDR1 SGHDT and CDR2 YYEEEE. Losses at the gene ends were 0 bases for V and 5 bases for J; bases not matched to a gene: 8. The CDR3 extends over 16 amino acids. In DNA form, the CDR3 reads TGTGCCAGCAGCTTGGCCAGACAGGGTGAGAACAATGAGCAGTTCTTC. It encodes CASSLARQGENNEQFF. Together with reference TRBV5-6 and TRBJ2-1, the CDR3 gives the full variable domain: DAGVTQSPTHLIKTRGQQVTLRCSPKSGHDTVSWYQQALGQGPQFIFQYYEEEERQRGNFPDRFSGHQFPNYSSELNVNALLLGDSALYLCASSLARQGENNEQFFGPGTRLTVL.

The chain links TRBV5-1 to TRBJ2-1; TRBD2 matches 11 bases. Germline V gives CDR1 SGHRS, CDR2 YFSETQ. V trimming: 6 bases; J trimming: 4 bases; junction bases outside the gene matches: 9. The CDR3 consists of 16 residues. CDR3 bases: TGCGCCAGCAACAGAGTACTAGCGGGAGTTTACAATGAGCAGTTCTTC. This translates into CASNRVLAGVYNEQFF.

The chain recombines TRBV27 with TRBJ2-3, with a weak D call TRBD2 (6 bases). V lost 6 bases and J lost 2, with 12 bases in between. Germline V CDR1 and CDR2: MNHEY, SMNVEV (reference sequence). The CDR3 consists of 14 residues. CDR3 coding DNA: TGTGCCAGCAGGACTAGGGCTTTCACAGATACGCAGTATTTT. Translating it yields CASRTRAFTDTQYF.

The rearrangement uses TRBV5-6 and TRBJ2-7; possibly TRBD1 for D (6 bases). CDR3 length: 14 amino acids. Germline assignment: CDR1 SGHDT and CDR2 YYEEEE. V lost 1 base and J lost 2, with 10 bases in between. CDR3 in DNA: TGTGCCAGCAGCTTGTGGCCAGGGGCCTACGAGCAGTACTTC. Translating it yields CASSLWPGAYEQYF.

In DNA form, the CDR3 reads TGCGCCAGCAGACCTCGGGACTTCAATCAGCCCCAGCATTTT. This encodes CASRPRDFNQPQHF. This sequence joins TRBV5-1 and TRBJ1-5; tentatively, D is TRBD1 (5 bases). The CDR3 extends over 14 amino acids. V was pared by 5 bases and J by 3 bases, with 12 bases between. The germline CDR1 and CDR2 sequences are SGHRS and YFSETQ.